These 5 T cell receptor beta chains were sequenced from one sample in a study of breast tumors, draining lymph nodes, adjacent tissues. TCRdb recomputed calls from the multiplex PCR reads with MiXCR, one row per CDR3 protein. The table has approximately 52,000 distinct CDR3 sequences, roughly 40% seen once; the top ten hold over 9.5%. Sequenced input: breast tumor tissue. Every receptor here comes from a female donor with breast cancer. Some clones in this sample may be carry-over from other donors' samples.

The chain employs TRBV20-1 and TRBJ2-2; 10 bases fit TRBD2. After removal of 4 bases from V and 4 bases from J, the junction contained 6 bases not matched to a gene. Germline CDR1 and CDR2: DFQATT and SNEGSKA (reference sequence). CDR3 size: 15 residues. CDR3 bases: TGCAGTGCTAACAAAGCGGGAGGGACCACCGGGGAGCTGTTTTTT. Protein: CSANKAGGTTGELFF.

This clonotype has ten or more counts. The rearrangement links TRBV7-2 to TRBJ1-2; 8 bases map to TRBD1. Germline V lookup: CDR1 SGHTA, CDR2 FQGNSA. Trimming cost V 6 bases and J 6 bases; bases outside gene matches: 6. The CDR3 covers 13 residues. The CDR3 DNA sequence: TGTGCCAGCAGTTCCAGGGGGCACCATGGCTACACCTTC. Protein: CASSSRGHHGYTF.

About this clonotype itself: This sequence may be a read error, since a much larger clone differs from it by one base. The rearrangement joins TRBV6-1 to TRBJ2-7, with TRBD1 identical over 8 bases. The V gene end was trimmed by 5 bases and the J gene end by 2 bases; junction bases not matched to a gene: 8. The CDR3 sequence is 15 residues long. CDR1 is MNHNS, CDR2 SASEGT, per germline. The CDR3 spells CASSQEQGGAYEQYF. The CDR3 bases are TGTGCCAGCAGTCAAGAACAGGGGGGCGCCTACGAGCAGTACTTC.

The chain joins TRBV2 to TRBJ2-3; D unclear. Germline V CDR1 and CDR2: SNHLY, FYNNEI. V was pared by 7 bases and J by 4 bases, with 0 bases between. This CDR3 has 9 amino acids. Here the CDR3 reads CASTDTQYF. DNA for the CDR3: TGTGCCAGCACAGATACGCAGTATTTT.

Regarding this clonotype: The junction shows a germline mismatch at one end, possibly a read error. The genes are TRBV20-1 and TRBJ2-7; no clear D. Germline CDR1 and CDR2: DFQATT and SNEGSKA (reference sequence). This CDR3 is built from 14 residues. Written as DNA, the CDR3 is TGCAGTGCCAATGAGCTGACCGTCCGCTACGGGCAGTACTTC. Protein: CSANELTVRYGQYF.